Below are 3 T cell receptor beta chains sequenced from a single sample in a study of T cells in Graves' hyperthyroidism and ophthalmopathy. RNA transcripts were the template for amplifying TCR beta CDR3 regions. Initially, a first-round RT-PCR of the TCR CDR3 employed the HTBI primer set. TCRdb called the multiplex PCR reads again in MiXCR, with one record for every CDR3 protein. The sample lists about 770,000 distinct CDR3 sequences; 15% to 20% were seen once. The sample comprised blood. These receptors were obtained from a woman aged 50 to 60 with Graves' hyperthyroidism that later progressed to Graves' ophthalmopathy.

The gene calls are TRBV24-1 and TRBJ2-1, with unresolved D. The CDR3 spans 14 residues. The V end lost 2 bases, the J end lost 7 bases, and 11 bases lay between the germline ends. Germline assignment: CDR1 KGHDR and CDR2 SFDVKD. Written as DNA, the CDR3 is TGTGCCACCAGTGATTCAGCAAGGGTGAATGAGCAGTTCTTC. Translating it yields CATSDSARVNEQFF.

This CDR3 reads CASSYSGTASNQPQHF. The CDR3 DNA reads as TGTGCCAGCAGTTACTCGGGGACCGCGAGCAATCAGCCCCAGCATTTT. The J gene is TRBJ1-5, the V gene TRBV6-2 or TRBV6-3; D is perhaps TRBD1 (5 bases). Looked up from germline, CDR1 is MNHEY and CDR2 is SVGEGT. The CDR3 is 16 residues long. V was shortened by 0 bases and J by 1 base, with 10 bases between the two germline ends.

This clonotype was seen many times. The CDR3 DNA sequence: TGCAGTGCTAAGACGGGGGCCTACACCGGGGAGCTGTTTTTT. Translated: CSAKTGAYTGELFF. J is TRBJ2-2 and V is TRBV20-1; tentatively, D is TRBD1 or TRBD2 (6 bases each). V shed 4 bases and J shed 3 bases, with 12 bases lying between them. The germline gives CDR1 DFQATT, CDR2 SNEGSKA (reference sequence). CDR3 length: 14 amino acids.